This TCR beta chain was sequenced for a study of post-analysis software for immune sequencing data (dated by TCRdb to the mid-2010s). Concerning the study at large: Relapsing-remitting, secondary progressive and progressive-relapsing multiple sclerosis were recorded as disease courses, and subtype annotation was lacking for some patients. The multiple sclerosis patient repertoires were compared with about a dozen previously published healthy control repertoires from donors aged about 6 to 28 years. A subset of samples was prepared in parallel using single-end sample barcoding, then pooled and co-amplified after Illumina adapter ligation. The research as a whole found: Direct clustering with F measure showed strong co-clustering of samples prepared in the same batch, prompting a batch-effect correction. Four or five TRBV segments, including TRBV5-6, TRBV5-1 and TRBV20-1, were significantly more frequent in patients than controls. Multiple sclerosis patients had significantly lower normalized Chao1 diversity than controls, a result that suggests substantial peripheral T-cell clonal expansion. The control group was slightly older than the multiple sclerosis patient group.

To demonstrate the VDJtools post-analysis software, TCR beta repertoires were profiled from the peripheral blood of about a dozen young patients with multiple sclerosis. The multiple sclerosis patients were children and adolescents between roughly 6 and 16 years of age. Library creation used PCR. Sequencer: Illumina HiSeq 2500. To reduce PCR and sequencing biases, unique molecular identifiers were incorporated into the TCR beta cDNA libraries. Every 1 to 10 million input T cells yielded approximately 500,000 cDNA molecules, meaning each molecule approximated one T cell. Patient libraries were prepared and sequenced with the same protocol used for the earlier healthy control dataset. Samples belonging to the same batch were prepared together, multiplexed and sequenced on a shared HiSeq lane. The original pipeline was this. MIGEC handled the raw barcoded reads, throwing out single-read molecular identifier groups before consensus assembly and CDR3 extraction. Clonotype tables were post-analysed with VDJtools, normalizing diversity by down-sampling all datasets to the smallest sample size. In repertoire overlap clustering, CDR3 amino acid sequences, but not nucleotide sequences, were matched to correct batch-related cross-sample contamination. In TCRdb, the public reads were trimmed at Q25 with fastp and aligned with MiXCR, with productive beta chains retained. Rows with one shared CDR3 protein collapse into an entry with the most common genes and DNA. TCRdb assigned the V and J calls; the authors' analysis was not used. Recorded for this sample are 700,000 to 800,000 distinct CDR3 sequences; around 27% of them occurred a single time. Roughly 0.54% of the sample is in the top ten clones.

The CDR3 holds 16 amino acids from the cysteine to the phenylalanine. The kept DNA is CDR3 alone, 48 bases in frame from the first base. From the germline V gene, CDR1 is MNHEY and CDR2 is SVGAGI. Here V drops 5 bases and J drops 5 bases, and the junction holds 11 bases not matched to any gene. With respect to this clonotype: The specificity of this receptor is unknown. No much larger clonotype is one base removed from it; base qualities were not supplied.

This sequence was found in a girl aged 5 to 17 with multiple sclerosis. The sample comprised blood. The sequence is built from TRBV6-5 and TRBJ2-1; 8 nucleotides in the junction match TRBD2. The CDR3 sequence is CASSTPGGRGHNEQFF. The DNA is TGTGCCAGCAGTACCCCGGGGGGGCGGGGACACAATGAGCAGTTCTTC.